These T cell receptor beta chains were read from a single sample in a study of T cells expressing NK-cell markers. TCRdb reprocessed the 5' RACE reads, keeping one entry per CDR3 protein, no DNA. The specimen's table records about 460,000 distinct CDR3 sequences. Sequencing input: blood T cells: a sorted CD56 or NKG2C T cell subset, CD4+ or CD8+ T cells, or bulk PBMC T cells (not recorded which). Receptors were obtained from a woman between 45 and 60 years old in good health. Each CDR3 is given with its conserved first and last residue.

cdr3_length: 14; j_call: TRBJ2-5; v_call: TRBV4-2; cdr3_aa: CASSQGWGKETQYF
cdr3_length: 15; j_call: TRBJ2-1; v_call: TRBV7-9; cdr3_aa: CASNGDSSSYNEQFF
cdr3_length: 16; j_call: TRBJ2-1; v_call: TRBV5-1; cdr3_aa: CASSLSVGQGHNEQFF
cdr3_length: 13; j_call: TRBJ2-7; v_call: TRBV3-1; cdr3_aa: CASSRGVGYEQYF
cdr3_length: 15; j_call: TRBJ1-2; v_call: TRBV7-9; cdr3_aa: CASSLESQGDYGYTF
cdr3_length: 13; j_call: TRBJ2-2; v_call: TRBV5-1; cdr3_aa: CASSLARDGELFF
cdr3_length: 15; j_call: TRBJ1-5; v_call: TRBV5-1; cdr3_aa: CASSLSGDRYQPQHF
cdr3_length: 17; j_call: TRBJ1-4; v_call: TRBV12-3/TRBV12-4; cdr3_aa: CASRTGTGRATNEKLFF
cdr3_length: 12; j_call: TRBJ2-1; v_call: TRBV11-2; cdr3_aa: CASRGIMSEQFF
cdr3_length: 13; j_call: TRBJ1-3; v_call: TRBV12-3/TRBV12-4; cdr3_aa: CAGTETGRNTIYF
cdr3_length: 12; j_call: TRBJ1-1; v_call: TRBV29-1; cdr3_aa: CSVGKRGPEAFF
cdr3_length: 17; j_call: TRBJ2-5; v_call: TRBV29-1; cdr3_aa: CSVEDRRGRGPGETQYF
cdr3_length: 14; j_call: TRBJ2-1; v_call: TRBV11-2; cdr3_aa: CASRGPIAGSEQFF
cdr3_length: 14; j_call: TRBJ2-7; v_call: TRBV24-1; cdr3_aa: CATSRTGKSYEQYF
cdr3_length: 13; j_call: TRBJ2-5; v_call: TRBV5-1; cdr3_aa: CASRPGGLETQYF
cdr3_length: 12; j_call: TRBJ2-3; v_call: TRBV18; cdr3_aa: CASSTERDTQYF
cdr3_length: 13; j_call: TRBJ2-5; v_call: TRBV10-1; cdr3_aa: CASSAGRLGGQYF
cdr3_length: 15; j_call: TRBJ2-1; v_call: TRBV4-1; cdr3_aa: CASSQDRPTYNEQFF
cdr3_length: 17; j_call: TRBJ2-4; v_call: TRBV12-3/TRBV12-4; cdr3_aa: CASSPLVGGRVKNIQYF
cdr3_length: 14; j_call: TRBJ2-1; v_call: TRBV7-9; cdr3_aa: CASSLGQQSNEQFF
cdr3_length: 12; j_call: TRBJ2-1; v_call: TRBV24-1; cdr3_aa: CATSEDRREQFF
cdr3_length: 19; j_call: TRBJ2-1; v_call: TRBV27; cdr3_aa: CASSFKSPGLALNRNEQFF